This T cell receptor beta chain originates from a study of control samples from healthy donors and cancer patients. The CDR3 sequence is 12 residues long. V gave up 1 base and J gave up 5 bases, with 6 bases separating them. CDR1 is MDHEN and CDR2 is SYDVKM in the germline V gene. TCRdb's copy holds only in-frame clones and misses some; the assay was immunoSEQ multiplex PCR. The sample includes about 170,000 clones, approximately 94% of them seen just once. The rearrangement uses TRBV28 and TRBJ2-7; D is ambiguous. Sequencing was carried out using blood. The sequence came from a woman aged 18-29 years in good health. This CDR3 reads CASSLLHNEQYF. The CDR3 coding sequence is TGTGCCAGCAGTTTATTACACAACGAGCAGTACTTC.